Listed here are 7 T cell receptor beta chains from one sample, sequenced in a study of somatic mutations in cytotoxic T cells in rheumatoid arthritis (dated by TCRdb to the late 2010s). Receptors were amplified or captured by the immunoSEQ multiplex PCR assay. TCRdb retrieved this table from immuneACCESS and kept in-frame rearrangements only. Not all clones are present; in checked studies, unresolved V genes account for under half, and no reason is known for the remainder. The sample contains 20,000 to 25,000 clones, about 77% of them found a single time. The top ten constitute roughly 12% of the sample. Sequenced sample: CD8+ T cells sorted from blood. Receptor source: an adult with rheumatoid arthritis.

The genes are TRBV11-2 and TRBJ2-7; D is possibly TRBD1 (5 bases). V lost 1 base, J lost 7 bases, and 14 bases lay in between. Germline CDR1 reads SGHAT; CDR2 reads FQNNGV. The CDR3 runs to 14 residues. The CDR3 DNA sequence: TGTGCCAGCAGCTTAGTTTCTGGGGCGCGAGAGCAGTACTTC. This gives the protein CASSLVSGAREQYF.

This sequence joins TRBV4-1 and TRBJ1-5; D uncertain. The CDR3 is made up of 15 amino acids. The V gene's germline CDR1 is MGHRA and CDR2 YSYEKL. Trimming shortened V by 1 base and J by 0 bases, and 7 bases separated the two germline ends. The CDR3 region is CASSQVKNSNQPQHF. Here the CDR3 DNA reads TGCGCCAGCAGCCAAGTGAAAAATAGCAATCAGCCCCAGCATTTT.

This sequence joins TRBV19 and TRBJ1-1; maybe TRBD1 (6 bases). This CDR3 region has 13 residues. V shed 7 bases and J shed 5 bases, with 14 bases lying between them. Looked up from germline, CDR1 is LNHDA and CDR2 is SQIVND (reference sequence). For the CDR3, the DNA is TGTGCCAGTAACGATGGACAGATGACTGAAGCTTTCTTT. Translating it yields CASNDGQMTEAFF.

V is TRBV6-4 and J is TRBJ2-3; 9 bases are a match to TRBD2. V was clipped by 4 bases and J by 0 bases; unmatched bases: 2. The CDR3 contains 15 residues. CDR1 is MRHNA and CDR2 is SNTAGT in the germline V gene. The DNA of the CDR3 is TGTGCCAGCAGTGCCGGGACTAGCAGCACAGATACGCAGTATTTT. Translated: CASSAGTSSTDTQYF.

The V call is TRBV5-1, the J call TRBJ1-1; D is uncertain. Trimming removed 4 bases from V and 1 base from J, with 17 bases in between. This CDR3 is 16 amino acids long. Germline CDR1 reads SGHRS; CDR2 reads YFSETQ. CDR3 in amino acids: CASSPGLRAQNTEAFF. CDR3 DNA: TGCGCCAGCAGCCCTGGCCTTAGGGCTCAGAACACTGAAGCTTTCTTT.

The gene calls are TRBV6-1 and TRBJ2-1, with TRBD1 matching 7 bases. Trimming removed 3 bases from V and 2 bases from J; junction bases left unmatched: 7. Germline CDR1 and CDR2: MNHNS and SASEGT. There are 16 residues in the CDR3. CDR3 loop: CASSDSWDRPYNEQFF. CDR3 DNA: TGTGCCAGCAGTGATTCCTGGGACAGACCCTACAATGAGCAGTTCTTC.

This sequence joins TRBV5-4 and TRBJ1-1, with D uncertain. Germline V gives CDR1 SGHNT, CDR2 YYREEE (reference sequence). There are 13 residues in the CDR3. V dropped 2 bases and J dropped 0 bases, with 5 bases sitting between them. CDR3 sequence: CASSFPMNTEAFF. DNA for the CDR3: TGTGCCAGCAGCTTCCCGATGAACACTGAAGCTTTCTTT.